Below, one TCR beta chain is given with its context. The antigen remains unidentified. This entry is derived from a study of shared clonotypes between healthy human individuals. The study, taken as a whole, reports: It was observed that roughly 4.8% of naive CD4 clonotypes were shared across a handful of donors. Non-shared clonotypes had lower generation probabilities than clonotypes shared by all four sorted-subset donors. An anticipated effect of sequencing depth on clonotype sharing among donors was recognized.

Original handling: For the immunoSEQ data, sequences were junction-only without quality scores, so filtering differed. Some clones are missing from TCRdb's copy, which holds only in-frame ones; the method was immunoSEQ multiplex PCR. The DNA was the basis for D and trimming; V, J and clone size are from that table. In the table there are around 2.1 million clones, around 93% of which are singletons. The naive CD8 population came from CD45RO-negative cells selected for CCR7, without terminally differentiated effector memory CD45RA+ cells. V was pared by 6 bases and J by 10 bases, with 7 bases of the junction left unmatched. The CDR3 contains 13 residues. From germline, CDR1 is MNHNS and CDR2 SASEGT.

The chain is built from TRBV6-1 and TRBJ2-1; 9 bases agree with TRBD1. Sequencing was done on a sample of naive CD8+ T cells from PBMCs. This receptor was identified in a man aged 18-30 years in good health. Some clones in this sample may be carry-over from other donors' samples. This CDR3 reads CASRVRDRVEQFF. The CDR3 coding sequence is TGTGCCAGCAGGGTCCGGGACAGGGTGGAGCAGTTCTTC.